The rows below give T cell receptor beta chains drawn from one sample of a study of shared clonotypes between healthy human individuals. Sequenced by immunoSEQ multiplex PCR; TCRdb stores in-frame clones only, minus some. In the table there are a few million clones, approximately 94% of which are singletons. Sequencing was performed on naive CD4+ T cells sorted from blood. These TCRs come from a young man in good health. Each CDR3 is given with its conserved first and last residue. The listing skips clone size in some rows; elsewhere it reads once, few, many or a size class.

TRBJ2-3 | TRBV21-1 | NA | CASSKEPRENTQYF
TRBJ1-5 | TRBV7-2 | NA | CASSLGHPNQPQHF
TRBJ1-3 | TRBV2 | NA | CASTTTGNTIYF
TRBJ2-1 | TRBV14 | NA | CASSQGLYQVYNEQFF
TRBJ1-4 | TRBV10-3 | NA | CAISESTDANEKLFF
TRBJ2-5 | TRBV5-1 | NA | CASSWDRVETQYF
TRBJ2-7 | TRBV6-1 | NA | CASSESPTLYEQYF
TRBJ2-1 | TRBV5-1 | NA | CASSPGQVYNEQFF
TRBJ2-1 | TRBV5-6 | NA | CASSWRTGGRVNEQFF
TRBJ2-7 | TRBV11-2 | NA | CASSLVPRGAEYEQYF
TRBJ1-3 | TRBV30 | NA | CAWSVVPRPNTIYF
TRBJ1-1 | TRBV7-2 | NA | CASSDDRALNTEAFF
TRBJ2-2 | TRBV10-1 | NA | CASSEGQLNTGELFF
TRBJ2-2 | TRBV7-2 | NA | CASSSGLAGGTGELFF
TRBJ1-2 | TRBV7-2 | NA | CASSPRQGSNYGYTF
TRBJ1-1 | TRBV5-1 | few | CASSPRVGSNTEAFF
TRBJ2-7 | TRBV7-9 | NA | CASSQGGGGSRSHEQYF
TRBJ2-7 | TRBV5-5 | NA | CASSLAWVSSYEQYF
TRBJ2-7 | TRBV7-9 | NA | CASSLGLTSPDEQYF
TRBJ1-1 | TRBV19 | NA | CASSRDRGEAFF